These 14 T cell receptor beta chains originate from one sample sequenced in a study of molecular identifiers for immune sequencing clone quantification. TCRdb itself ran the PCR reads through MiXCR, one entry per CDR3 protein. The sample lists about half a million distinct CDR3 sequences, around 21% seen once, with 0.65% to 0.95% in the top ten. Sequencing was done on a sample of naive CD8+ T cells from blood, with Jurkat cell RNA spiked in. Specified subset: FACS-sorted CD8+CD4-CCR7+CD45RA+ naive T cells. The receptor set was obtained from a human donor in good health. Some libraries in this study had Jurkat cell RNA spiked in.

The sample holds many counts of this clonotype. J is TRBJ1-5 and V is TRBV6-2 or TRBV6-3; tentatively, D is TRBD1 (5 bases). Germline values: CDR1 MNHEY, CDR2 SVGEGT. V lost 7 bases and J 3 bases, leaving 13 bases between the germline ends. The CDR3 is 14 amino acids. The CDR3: CASKGAGDNQPQHF. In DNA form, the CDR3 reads TGTGCCAGCAAAGGAGCGGGGGACAATCAGCCCCAGCATTTT.

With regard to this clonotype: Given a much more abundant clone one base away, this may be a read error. In nucleotides, the CDR3 is TGTGCTAGTGGTTTGGCAGGACAGCCTTGGCGGTTCTTC. Translating it yields CASGLAGQPWRFF. The rearrangement uses TRBV12-5 and TRBJ2-1; D is perhaps TRBD1 (6 bases). The CDR3 sequence is 13 residues long. The V end was cut by 1 base, the J end by 15 bases, with 16 bases between. Germline V lookup: CDR1 LGHNT, CDR2 FRNRAP. Filled out from reference TRBV12-5 and TRBJ2-1, the complete variable domain reads DARVTQTPRHKVTEMGQEVTMRCQPILGHNTVFWYRQTMMQGLELLAYFRNRAPLDDSGMPKDRFSAEMPDATLATLKIQPSEPRDSAVYFCASGLAGQPWRFFGPGTRLTVL.

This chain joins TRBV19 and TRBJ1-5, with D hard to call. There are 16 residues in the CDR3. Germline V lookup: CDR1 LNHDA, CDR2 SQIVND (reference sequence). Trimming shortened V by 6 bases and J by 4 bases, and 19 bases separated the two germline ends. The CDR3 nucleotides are TGTGCCAGTAGCATACCCTCTGAACACTTGAATCAGCCCCAGCATTTT. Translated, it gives CASSIPSEHLNQPQHF.

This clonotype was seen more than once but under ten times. CDR3 DNA sequence: TGCAGTGCTAGAGAATTCCTAGCGGGTTCGCTCTTGGGGCAGTACTTC. This encodes CSAREFLAGSLLGQYF. The chain has TRBV20-1 and TRBJ2-7; the match to TRBD2 covers 8 bases. The J segment lost 9 bases and the V segment lost 0 bases, leaving 16 bases of the junction unmatched. The germline CDR1 and CDR2 sequences are DFQATT and SNEGSKA (reference sequence). This CDR3 has 16 amino acids.

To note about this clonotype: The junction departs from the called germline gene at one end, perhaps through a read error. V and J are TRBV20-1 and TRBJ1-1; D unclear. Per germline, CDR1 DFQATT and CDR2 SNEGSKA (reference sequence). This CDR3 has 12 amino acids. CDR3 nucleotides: TGCAGTGCTAGTTACGGGAACACTGTAGCTTTCTTT. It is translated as CSASYGNTVAFF.

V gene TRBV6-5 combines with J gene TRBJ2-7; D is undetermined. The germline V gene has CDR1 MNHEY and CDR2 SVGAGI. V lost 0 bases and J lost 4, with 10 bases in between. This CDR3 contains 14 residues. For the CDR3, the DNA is TGTGCCAGCAGTTACTCGGGTAGGGTTTACGAGCAGTACTTC. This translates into CASSYSGRVYEQYF.

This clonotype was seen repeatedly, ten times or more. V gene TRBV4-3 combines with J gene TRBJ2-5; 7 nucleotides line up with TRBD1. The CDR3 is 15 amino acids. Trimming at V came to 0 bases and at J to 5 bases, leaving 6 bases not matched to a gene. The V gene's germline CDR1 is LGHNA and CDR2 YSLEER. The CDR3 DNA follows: TGCGCCAGCAGCCAAGATTGGGGACAGCTTGAGACCCAGTACTTC. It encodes CASSQDWGQLETQYF.

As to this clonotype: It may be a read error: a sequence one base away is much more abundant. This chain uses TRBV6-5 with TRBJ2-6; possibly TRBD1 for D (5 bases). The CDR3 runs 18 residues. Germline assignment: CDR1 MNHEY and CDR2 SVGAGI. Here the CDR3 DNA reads TGTGCCAGCAGTTACTCGACAGCTTATTACTCTGGGCCCAACGTCCTGACTTTC. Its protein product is CASSYSTAYYSGPNVLTF.

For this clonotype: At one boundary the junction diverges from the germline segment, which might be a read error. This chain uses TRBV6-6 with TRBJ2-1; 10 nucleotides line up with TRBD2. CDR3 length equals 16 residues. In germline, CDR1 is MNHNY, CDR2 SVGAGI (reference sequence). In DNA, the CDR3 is TGTGCCATCAGTTACTCGACCACTAGCGGGAAGAATGAGCAGTTCTTC. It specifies CAISYSTTSGKNEQFF.

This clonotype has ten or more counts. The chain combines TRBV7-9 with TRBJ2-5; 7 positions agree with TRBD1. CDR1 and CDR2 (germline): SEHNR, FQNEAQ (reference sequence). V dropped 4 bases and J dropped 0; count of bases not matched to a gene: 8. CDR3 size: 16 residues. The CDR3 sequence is CASSSGQPPYQETQYF. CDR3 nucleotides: TGTGCCAGCAGCTCGGGACAGCCTCCTTACCAAGAGACCCAGTACTTC.

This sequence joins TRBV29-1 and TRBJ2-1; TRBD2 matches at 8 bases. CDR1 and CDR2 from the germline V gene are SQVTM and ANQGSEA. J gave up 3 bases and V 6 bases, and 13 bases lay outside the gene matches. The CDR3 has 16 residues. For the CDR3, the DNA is TGCAGCGTCGGAGGTTCCGGGACTAGTTACTACAATGAGCAGTTCTTC. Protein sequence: CSVGGSGTSYYNEQFF.

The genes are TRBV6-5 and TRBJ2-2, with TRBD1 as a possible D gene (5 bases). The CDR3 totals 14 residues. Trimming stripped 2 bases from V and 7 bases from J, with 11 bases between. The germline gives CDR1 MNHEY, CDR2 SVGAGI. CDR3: CASSYTTVFGELFF. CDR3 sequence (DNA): TGTGCCAGCAGTTACACGACAGTTTTCGGGGAGCTGTTTTTT.

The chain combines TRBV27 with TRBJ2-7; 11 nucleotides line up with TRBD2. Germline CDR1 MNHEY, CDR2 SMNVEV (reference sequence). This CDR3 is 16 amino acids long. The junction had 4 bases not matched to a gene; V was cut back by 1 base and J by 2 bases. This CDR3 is CASSLFGTSGPYEQYF. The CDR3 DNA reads TGTGCCAGCAGTTTATTCGGGACTAGCGGACCCTACGAGCAGTACTTC.

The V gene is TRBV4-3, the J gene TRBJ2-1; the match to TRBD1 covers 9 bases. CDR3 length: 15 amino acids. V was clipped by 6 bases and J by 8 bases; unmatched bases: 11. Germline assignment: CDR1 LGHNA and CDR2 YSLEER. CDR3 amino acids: CASSPGTGFLDEQFF. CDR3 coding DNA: TGCGCCAGCAGTCCAGGGACAGGGTTTTTGGATGAGCAGTTCTTC.